Below, 23 T cell receptor beta chains from the same sample are listed, as sequenced in a study of beta chain features in type 1 diabetes. Whole-study findings and limits: All four CD4+ subsets from Type 1 diabetes patients carried moderately but significantly shorter TCRB CDR3s.

Their target antigens are unknown. As every portion of the isolated RNA was reverse transcribed, the sequencing read expressed TCRB transcripts. Method: immunoSEQ multiplex PCR; TCRdb's copy keeps in-frame clones and lacks some. The sample yields over 300,000 clones, roughly 8.8% seen once. Sample: central memory CD4+ T cells from blood. The receptors were sampled from a man aged 25-45 years with type 1 diabetes.

Points on this clone: A much larger clone sits a single nucleotide away, making a read error possible. The chain employs TRBV7-2 and TRBJ1-1; D ambiguous. There are 13 residues in the CDR3. The germline V gene has CDR1 SGHTA and CDR2 FQGNSA. V was pared by 5 bases and J by 0 bases, with 7 bases between. The CDR3 sequence is CASSPQVNTEAFF. DNA of the CDR3: TGTGCCAGCAGCCCTCAGGTGAACACTGAAGCTTTCTTT.

The chain recombines TRBV29-1 with TRBJ2-7, with TRBD1 matching over 10 bases. CDR3 length equals 16 residues. Germline CDR1 and CDR2: SQVTM and ANQGSEA. The V segment lost 1 base and the J segment 2 bases; nucleotides outside the gene matches: 8. The CDR3 is CSVEAPRTGGTYEQYF. The CDR3 bases are TGCAGCGTTGAAGCCCCCCGGACAGGGGGGACCTACGAGCAGTACTTC.

This clone has just a few counts. V gene TRBV10-1 combines with J gene TRBJ1-2; D may be TRBD1 (5 bases). Germline V CDR1 and CDR2: WNHNN, SYGVQD (reference sequence). The CDR3 runs to 14 residues. Trimming took off 0 bases at V and 4 bases at J, with 9 bases between the two ends. The CDR3 coding sequence is TGCGCCAGCAGTGAGTCGACGGACACCTATGGCTACACCTTC. Translation: CASSESTDTYGYTF.

This clone has more than one count but fewer than ten. The chain recombines TRBV7-7 with TRBJ2-1; the D gene is possibly TRBD2 (6 bases). Germline-derived CDR1 and CDR2 are SSHAT and FNYEAQ (reference sequence). CDR3 length: 13 residues. V shed 4 bases and J shed 9 bases, with 13 bases lying between them. This CDR3 is CASSSPGLSEQFF. The CDR3 nucleotides are TGTGCCAGCAGCTCCCCGGGACTTAGTGAGCAGTTCTTC.

The chain combines TRBV7-2 with TRBJ1-5; the D is unclear. This CDR3 contains 15 residues. V shed 0 bases and J shed 1 base, with 7 bases lying between them. Germline V gene lookup returns CDR1 SGHTA and CDR2 FQGNSA. The CDR3 sequence is CASSLALGSNQPQHF. For the CDR3, the DNA is TGTGCCAGCAGCTTAGCTTTAGGGAGCAATCAGCCCCAGCATTTT.

V and J are TRBV5-1 and TRBJ1-2, with no clear D. V was trimmed by 0 bases and J by 4 bases, leaving 10 bases between them. CDR3 length: 14 residues. Germline loops: CDR1 SGHRS, CDR2 YFSETQ. The DNA of the CDR3 is TGCGCCAGCAGCTTGGTTGTAGGAAGCTATGGCTACACCTTC. It encodes CASSLVVGSYGYTF.

This clone occurred a few times. The rearrangement links TRBV5-4 to TRBJ2-7; TRBD1 might be the D (8 bases). The CDR3 has 15 amino acids. Germline assignment: CDR1 SGHNT and CDR2 YYREEE (reference sequence). V gave up 4 bases and J gave up 7 bases, with 21 bases separating them. The CDR3 DNA follows: TGTGCCAGCAGCGATACAGGGGGGGGTTTGGAGGAGCAGTACTTC. Its translation is CASSDTGGGLEEQYF. Together with reference TRBV5-4 and TRBJ2-7, the CDR3 gives the full variable domain: ETGVTQSPTHLIKTRGQQVTLRCSSQSGHNTVSWYQQALGQGPQFIFQYYREEENGRGNFPPRFSGLQFPNYSSELNVNALELDDSALYLCASSDTGGGLEEQYFGPGTRLTVT.

This rearrangement joins TRBV14 to TRBJ1-1; D call uncertain. Trimming pared 2 bases from V and 3 bases from J, leaving 7 bases between. This CDR3 has 13 amino acids. Per the germline V gene, CDR1 is SGHDN and CDR2 is FVKESK. CDR3 DNA: TGTGCCAGCAGCCAATATCTGCACACTGAAGCTTTCTTT. Residues: CASSQYLHTEAFF. Full variable domain (outside the CDR3, taken from reference TRBV14 and TRBJ1-1): EAGVTQFPSHSVIEKGQTVTLRCDPISGHDNLYWYRRVMGKEIKFLLHFVKESKQDESGMPNNRFLAERTGGTYSTLKVQPAELEDSGVYFCASSQYLHTEAFFGQGTRLTVV.

This rearrangement joins TRBV28 to TRBJ1-5, with 12 nucleotides matching TRBD1. The ends lost 4 bases at V and 1 base at J; junction bases unmatched: 2. The CDR3 covers 16 residues. Germline V CDR1 and CDR2: MDHEN, SYDVKM. Written as DNA, the CDR3 is TGTGCCAGCAGTTCGGGACAGGGGGCCAGCAATCAGCCCCAGCATTTT. Translation: CASSSGQGASNQPQHF.

The chain carries TRBV15 and TRBJ2-3; D gene unclear. Germline CDR1 reads LNHNV; CDR2 reads YYDKDF (reference sequence). The CDR3 extends over 16 amino acids. Deletions cut 0 bases from V and 8 bases from J, with 18 bases between. In nucleotides, the CDR3 is TGTGCCACCAGCAGAGATCGTGCAGAGACCTCCTTTACGCAGTATTTT. It encodes CATSRDRAETSFTQYF. The full variable domain, rest sourced from reference TRBV15 and TRBJ2-3, is DAMVIQNPRYQVTQFGKPVTLSCSQTLNHNVMYWYQQKSSQAPKLLFHYYDKDFNNEADTPDNFQSRRPNTSFCFLDIRSPGLGDTAMYLCATSRDRAETSFTQYFGPGTRLTVL.

The gene calls are TRBV29-1 and TRBJ1-2; no clear D gene. This CDR3 region has 14 residues. Germline V CDR1 and CDR2: SQVTM, ANQGSEA. Trimming took off 0 bases at V and 8 bases at J, with 16 bases between the two ends. The CDR3 spells CSVEDRAGGRGYTF. DNA for the CDR3: TGCAGCGTTGAAGATAGGGCAGGTGGCAGGGGCTACACCTTC.

The chain carries TRBV6-1 and TRBJ2-7; maybe TRBD2 (5 bases). V was clipped by 3 bases and J by 7 bases, with 19 bases between them. This CDR3 has 15 residues. Germline assignment: CDR1 MNHNS and CDR2 SASEGT. The CDR3 sequence is CASSEMLGAITEQYF. The CDR3 nucleotides read TGTGCCAGCAGTGAGATGTTGGGAGCTATAACGGAGCAGTACTTC.

This clone was counted ten times or more. The chain joins TRBV7-9 to TRBJ1-2; D is perhaps TRBD1 (6 bases). Germline CDR1 and CDR2: SEHNR and FQNEAQ (reference sequence). The V gene lost 3 bases and the J gene lost 7 bases, with 12 bases spanning the gap. This CDR3 has 13 residues. The CDR3 DNA is TGTGCCAGCAGCTTGAACAGGGAGGGTGGCTACACCTTC. Its protein product is CASSLNREGGYTF.

Only a few counts were recorded for this clone. The chain employs TRBV30 and TRBJ1-2; 9 bases agree with TRBD1. The germline CDR1 and CDR2 sequences are GTSNPN and SVGIG (reference sequence). After removal of 1 base from V and 1 base from J, the junction contained 13 bases not matched to a gene. The length of the CDR3 is 18 residues. This chain's CDR3 is CAWSGPTPGQGVNYGYTF. The CDR3 nucleotides read TGTGCCTGGAGTGGCCCCACACCGGGACAGGGTGTTAACTATGGCTACACCTTC.

This clone was seen more than once but under ten times. J is TRBJ2-3 and V is TRBV2, with 9 bases that match TRBD2. The V and J ends lost 3 bases and 4 bases, in that order; junction bases with no gene match: 2. Germline CDR1 and CDR2: SNHLY and FYNNEI. This CDR3 contains 14 residues. CDR3 DNA sequence: TGTGCCAGCAGTGAGCGGGGGGGCCCAGATACGCAGTATTTT. Protein product: CASSERGGPDTQYF.

The V call is TRBV4-3, the J call TRBJ1-6, with 9 bases lining up with TRBD1. V shed 0 bases and J 10 bases; nucleotides not matched to a gene: 4. This CDR3 contains 15 residues. CDR1 LGHNA and CDR2 YSLEER come from the germline V gene. CDR3 region: CASSQERDRVSPLHF. As DNA, the CDR3 is TGCGCCAGCAGCCAAGAGAGGGACAGGGTCTCACCCCTCCACTTT.

The chain links TRBV19 to TRBJ1-5; the match to TRBD1 covers 8 bases. CDR3 size: 16 residues. Germline CDR1 and CDR2: LNHDA and SQIVND (reference sequence). After removal of 6 bases from V and 3 bases from J, the junction contained 10 bases not matched to a gene. The CDR3 DNA is TGTGCCAGTAGCCTAACGAGGACAGGGAACAATCAGCCCCAGCATTTT. It codes for CASSLTRTGNNQPQHF.

This clone appeared a few times. CDR3 in DNA: TGTGCCAGCAGCTTAGCGCGGGACATGGGAAACACCATATATTTT. It codes for CASSLARDMGNTIYF. This chain uses TRBV7-2 with TRBJ1-3; maybe TRBD1 (6 bases). This CDR3 is built from 15 residues. Deletions cut 0 bases from V and 4 bases from J, with 10 bases between. CDR1 and CDR2 from the germline V gene are SGHTA and FQGNSA.

This clone was counted only a few times. The chain combines TRBV11-2 with TRBJ2-1, with 8 bases matching TRBD2. J was trimmed by 5 bases and V by 5 bases; bases with no gene match: 5. The CDR3 has 14 residues. The germline CDR1 and CDR2 sequences are SGHAT and FQNNGV. The CDR3 region is CASSNGLADNEQFF. The CDR3 coding sequence is TGTGCCAGCAGCAACGGACTAGCCGACAATGAGCAGTTCTTC.

The V gene is TRBV10-3, the J gene TRBJ2-2; tentatively, D is TRBD1 or TRBD2 (5 bases each). The V gene's germline CDR1 is ENHRY and CDR2 SYGVKD. The length of the CDR3 is 15 residues. V lost 10 bases, J lost 1 base, and 16 bases lay in between. CDR3 in amino acids: CASSPGTLNTGELFF. The CDR3 nucleotides are TGTGCCAGCAGCCCCGGGACCTTGAACACCGGGGAGCTGTTTTTT.

The CDR3 loop is CASSLNKETQYF. CDR3 coding DNA: TGTGCCAGCAGCTTGAACAAAGAGACCCAGTACTTC. The rearrangement links TRBV7-2 to TRBJ2-5, with D hard to call. The CDR3 is made up of 12 amino acids. CDR1 and CDR2 from the germline V gene are SGHTA and FQGNSA. The germline V and J ends were trimmed by 3 bases and 3 bases, with 5 bases remaining between them.

The chain recombines TRBV18 with TRBJ1-1; no clear D. The CDR3 totals 13 residues. Germline loops: CDR1 KGHSH, CDR2 LQKENI. The germline V and J ends were trimmed by 2 bases and 6 bases, with 10 bases remaining between them. CDR3 region: CASSPFSRAEAFF. CDR3 bases: TGTGCCAGCTCACCATTTTCACGAGCTGAAGCTTTCTTT.

V is TRBV5-6 and J is TRBJ2-3; TRBD1 might be the D (6 bases). V was trimmed by 0 bases and J by 5 bases, leaving 13 bases between them. The germline CDR1 and CDR2 sequences are SGHDT and YYEEEE. The CDR3 totals 15 residues. CDR3 in DNA: TGTGCCAGCAGCTTGGCTGCAGGGGCTGGAGATACGCAGTATTTT. As protein: CASSLAAGAGDTQYF.